This T cell receptor beta chain was observed in a study of blood T cells in healthy people across ages. The authors ran a second PCR of about 6 to 11 cycles using a sample-barcoded 5' primer and a J-beta primer mix. MiXCR, run by TCRdb on the 5' RACE reads, gives a single entry per CDR3 protein. The sample includes more than 800,000 distinct CDR3 sequences, more than 25% of them seen just once. This TCR was sampled from an elderly woman in good health. Sequencing was carried out using blood.

The CDR3 loop is CASSYSRGRTGNTIYF. The DNA for the CDR3 is TGTGCCAGCAGTTACTCTCGGGGAAGGACTGGAAACACCATATATTTT. The chain carries TRBV6-5 and TRBJ1-3; D not resolved. The germline CDR1 and CDR2 sequences are MNHEY and SVGAGI. Trimming removed 0 bases from V and 2 bases from J, with 11 bases in between. The CDR3 extends over 16 amino acids.